This T cell receptor (beta chain) was sequenced in a study of a mutant IDH1 vaccine in newly diagnosed glioma. In the study overall: During weeks 1, 3, 5, 7, 11, 15, 19 and 23, patients received eight vaccinations. Vaccination was launched 4-6 weeks after radiotherapy alone, or with temozolomide cycles. An approximately 62% male, approximately 38% female split and a mean age of about 43 years characterized treated patients.

Method: immunoSEQ multiplex PCR; TCRdb's copy keeps in-frame clones and lacks some. The sample consists of 75,000 to 85,000 clones, about 91% of them appearing once. Time point: week 5, during vaccination. A single vaccine dose contained 300 ug of mutant IDH1 20-mer peptide, and topical imiquimod was used with it. Trimming took 11 bases from V and 2 from J; bases not matched to a gene: 5. Looked up from germline, CDR1 is MDHEN and CDR2 is SYDVKM. The CDR3 runs 12 residues. This clone showed up just once. The antigen remains unidentified. The TCR was taken from a woman in her forties or fifties with glioma. The chain joins TRBV28 to TRBJ1-2; 7 bases align to TRBD1. Sequenced here: PBMCs, sampled from a glioma patient whose treatment included an IDH1 peptide vaccine. CDR3 nucleotide sequence: TGTGCCTTACAACAGGGGAACTATGGCTACACCTTC. Its translation is CALQQGNYGYTF.